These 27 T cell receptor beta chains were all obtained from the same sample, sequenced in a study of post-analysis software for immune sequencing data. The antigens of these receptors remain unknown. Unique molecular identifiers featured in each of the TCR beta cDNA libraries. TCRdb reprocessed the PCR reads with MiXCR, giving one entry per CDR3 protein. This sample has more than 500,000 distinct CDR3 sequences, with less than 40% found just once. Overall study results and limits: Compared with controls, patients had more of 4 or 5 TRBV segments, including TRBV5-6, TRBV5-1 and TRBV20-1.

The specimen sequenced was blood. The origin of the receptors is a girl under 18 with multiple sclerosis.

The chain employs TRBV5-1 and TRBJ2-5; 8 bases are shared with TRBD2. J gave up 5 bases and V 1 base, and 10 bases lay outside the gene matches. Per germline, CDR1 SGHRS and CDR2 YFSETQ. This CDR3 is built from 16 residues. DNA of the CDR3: TGCGCCAGCAGCTTGTCGTCGGGGGGGCCGGGGGAGACCCAGTACTTC. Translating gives CASSLSSGGPGETQYF.

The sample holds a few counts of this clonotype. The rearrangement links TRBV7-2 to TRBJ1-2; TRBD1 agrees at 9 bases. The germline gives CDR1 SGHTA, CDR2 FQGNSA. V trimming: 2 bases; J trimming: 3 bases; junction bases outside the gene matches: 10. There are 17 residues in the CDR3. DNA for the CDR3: TGTGCCAGCAGCTTAAAAAGCGGGACAGGGTGGGACTATGGCTACACCTTC. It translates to CASSLKSGTGWDYGYTF.

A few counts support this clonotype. CDR3 nucleotides: TGTGCCAGCAGCCCAGGACTCCACGGCGACACTGAAGCTTTCTTT. Protein sequence: CASSPGLHGDTEAFF. The chain has TRBV11-3 and TRBJ1-1, with D unresolved. Trimming stripped 5 bases from V and 3 bases from J, with 16 bases between. The CDR3 runs to 15 residues. The germline gives CDR1 SGHNT, CDR2 YENEEA.

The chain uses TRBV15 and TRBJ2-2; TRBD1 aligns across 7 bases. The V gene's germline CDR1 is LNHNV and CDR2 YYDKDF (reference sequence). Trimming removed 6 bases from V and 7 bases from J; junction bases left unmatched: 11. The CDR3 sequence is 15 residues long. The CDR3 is CATRKDRATVGELFF. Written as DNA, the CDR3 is TGTGCCACCAGGAAAGACAGGGCCACCGTCGGGGAGCTGTTTTTT.

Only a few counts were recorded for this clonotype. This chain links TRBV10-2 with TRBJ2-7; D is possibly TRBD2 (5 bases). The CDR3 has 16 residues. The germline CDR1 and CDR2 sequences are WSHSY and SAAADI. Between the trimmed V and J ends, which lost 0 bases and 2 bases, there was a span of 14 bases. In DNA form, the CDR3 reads TGCGCCAGCAGTGAGTCGCTAGGCCTAGCTCCCTACGAGCAGTACTTC. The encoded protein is CASSESLGLAPYEQYF.

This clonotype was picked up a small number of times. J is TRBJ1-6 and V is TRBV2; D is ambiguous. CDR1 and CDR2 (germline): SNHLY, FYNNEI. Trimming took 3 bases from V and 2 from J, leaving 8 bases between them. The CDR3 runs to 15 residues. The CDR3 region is CASSDYRPYNSPLHF. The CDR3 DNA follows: TGTGCCAGCAGTGACTACAGACCCTATAATTCACCCCTCCACTTT. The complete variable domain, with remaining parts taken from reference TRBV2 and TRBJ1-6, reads EPEVTQTPSHQVTQMGQEVILRCVPISNHLYFYWYRQILGQKVEFLVSFYNNEISEKSEIFDDQFSVERPDGSNFTLKIRSTKLEDSAMYFCASSDYRPYNSPLHFGNGTRLTVT.

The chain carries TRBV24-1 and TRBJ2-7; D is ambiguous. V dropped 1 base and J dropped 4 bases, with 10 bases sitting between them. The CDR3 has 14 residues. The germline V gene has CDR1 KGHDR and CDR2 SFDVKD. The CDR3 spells CATSDLKDGYEQYF. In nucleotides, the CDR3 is TGTGCCACCAGTGATTTAAAGGACGGGTACGAGCAGTACTTC.

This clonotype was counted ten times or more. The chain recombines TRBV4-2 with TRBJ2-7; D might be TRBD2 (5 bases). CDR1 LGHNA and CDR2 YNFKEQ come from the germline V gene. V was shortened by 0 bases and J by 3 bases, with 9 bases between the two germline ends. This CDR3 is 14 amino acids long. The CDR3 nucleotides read TGTGCCAGCAGCCAAGATGACCGGGGCTACGAGCAGTACTTC. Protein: CASSQDDRGYEQYF.

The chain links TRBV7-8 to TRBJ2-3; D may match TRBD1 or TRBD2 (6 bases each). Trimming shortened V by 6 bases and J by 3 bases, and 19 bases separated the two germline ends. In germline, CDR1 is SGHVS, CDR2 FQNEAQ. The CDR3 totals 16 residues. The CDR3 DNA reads TGTGCCAGCAGTTTGGGGGCGGCGGGGTCGACAGATACGCAGTATTTT. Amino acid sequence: CASSLGAAGSTDTQYF.

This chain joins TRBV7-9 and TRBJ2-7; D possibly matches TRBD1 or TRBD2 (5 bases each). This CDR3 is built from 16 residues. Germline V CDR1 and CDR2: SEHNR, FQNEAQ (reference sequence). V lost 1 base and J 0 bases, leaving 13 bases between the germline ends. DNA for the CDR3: TGTGCCAGCAGCTTAGTGGGTGGGACGGGCTCCTACGAGCAGTACTTC. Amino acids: CASSLVGGTGSYEQYF.

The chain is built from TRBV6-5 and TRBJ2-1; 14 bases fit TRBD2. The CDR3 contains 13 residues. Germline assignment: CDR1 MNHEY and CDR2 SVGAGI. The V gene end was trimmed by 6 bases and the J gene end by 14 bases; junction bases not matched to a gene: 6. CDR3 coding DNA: TGTGCCAGCAGGACTAGCGGGGGGGCGTCCGAGTTCTTC. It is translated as CASRTSGGASEFF.

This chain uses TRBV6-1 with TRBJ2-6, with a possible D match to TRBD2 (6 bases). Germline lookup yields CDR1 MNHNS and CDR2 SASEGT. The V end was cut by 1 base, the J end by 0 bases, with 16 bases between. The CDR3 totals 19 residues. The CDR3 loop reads CASSEEAWDFSSGANVLTF. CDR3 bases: TGTGCCAGCAGTGAAGAGGCGTGGGACTTCAGCTCTGGGGCCAACGTCCTGACTTTC.

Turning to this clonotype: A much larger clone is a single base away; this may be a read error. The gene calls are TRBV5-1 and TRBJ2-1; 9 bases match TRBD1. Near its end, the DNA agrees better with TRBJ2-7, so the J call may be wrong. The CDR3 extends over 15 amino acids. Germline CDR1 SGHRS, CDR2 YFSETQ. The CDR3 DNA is TGCGCCAGCAGCTTGTGGCCGGGACAGGGATATGAGCAGTACTTC. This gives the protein CASSLWPGQGYEQYF.

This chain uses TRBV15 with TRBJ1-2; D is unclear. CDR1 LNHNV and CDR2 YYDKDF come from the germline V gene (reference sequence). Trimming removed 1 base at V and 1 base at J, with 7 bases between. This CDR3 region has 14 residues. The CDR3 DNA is TGTGCCACCAGCAGAGGAGGGATTAACTATGGCTACACCTTC. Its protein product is CATSRGGINYGYTF.

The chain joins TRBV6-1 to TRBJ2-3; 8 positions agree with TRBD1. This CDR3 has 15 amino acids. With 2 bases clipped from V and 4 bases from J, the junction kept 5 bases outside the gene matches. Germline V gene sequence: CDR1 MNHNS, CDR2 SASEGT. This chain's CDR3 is CASSEMAGGPDTQYF. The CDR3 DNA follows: TGTGCCAGCAGTGAAATGGCAGGGGGCCCAGATACGCAGTATTTT.

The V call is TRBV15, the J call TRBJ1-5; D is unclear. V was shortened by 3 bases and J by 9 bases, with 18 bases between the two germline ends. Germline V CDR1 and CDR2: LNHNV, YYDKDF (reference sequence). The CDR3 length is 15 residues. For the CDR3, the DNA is TGTGCCACCAGCAGTGAATCGGCACAACTTCGGCCCCAGCATTTT. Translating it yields CATSSESAQLRPQHF.

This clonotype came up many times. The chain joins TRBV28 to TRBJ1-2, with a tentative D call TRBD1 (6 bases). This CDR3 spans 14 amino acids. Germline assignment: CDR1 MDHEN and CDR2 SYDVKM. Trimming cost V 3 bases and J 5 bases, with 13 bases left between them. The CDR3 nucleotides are TGTGCCAGCAGTTTCGTGGGGGGCAAGTATGGCTACACCTTC. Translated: CASSFVGGKYGYTF.

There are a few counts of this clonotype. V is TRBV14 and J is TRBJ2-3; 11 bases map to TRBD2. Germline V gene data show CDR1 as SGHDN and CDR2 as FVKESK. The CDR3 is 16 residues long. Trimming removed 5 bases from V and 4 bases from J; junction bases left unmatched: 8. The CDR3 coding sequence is TGTGCCAGCAGCGGACGGACTAGCGGGCTAGCAGATACGCAGTATTTT. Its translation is CASSGRTSGLADTQYF. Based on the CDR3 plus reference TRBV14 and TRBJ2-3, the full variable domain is EAGVTQFPSHSVIEKGQTVTLRCDPISGHDNLYWYRRVMGKEIKFLLHFVKESKQDESGMPNNRFLAERTGGTYSTLKVQPAELEDSGVYFCASSGRTSGLADTQYFGPGTRLTVL.

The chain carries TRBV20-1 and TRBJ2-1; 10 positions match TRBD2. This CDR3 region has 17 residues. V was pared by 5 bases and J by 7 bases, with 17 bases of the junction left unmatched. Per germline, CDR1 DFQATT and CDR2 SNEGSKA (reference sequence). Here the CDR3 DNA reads TGCAGTGCTGATCCGGTCGAGCGGGGGGGCGCACTAAATGAGCAGTTCTTC. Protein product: CSADPVERGGALNEQFF.

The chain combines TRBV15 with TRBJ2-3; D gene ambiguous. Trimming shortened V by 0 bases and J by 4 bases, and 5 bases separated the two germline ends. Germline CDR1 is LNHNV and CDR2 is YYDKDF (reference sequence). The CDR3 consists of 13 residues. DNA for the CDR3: TGTGCCACCAGCAGAGATAACGCAGATACGCAGTATTTT. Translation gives CATSRDNADTQYF.

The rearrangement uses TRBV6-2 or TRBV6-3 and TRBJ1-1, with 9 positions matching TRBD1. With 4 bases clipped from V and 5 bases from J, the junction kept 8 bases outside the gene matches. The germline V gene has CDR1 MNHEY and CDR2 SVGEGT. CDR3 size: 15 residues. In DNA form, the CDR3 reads TGTGCCAGCAGTTCAGCGGGACAGGGAGAAACTGAAGCTTTCTTT. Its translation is CASSSAGQGETEAFF.

The CDR3 bases are TGCAGTGCTAGAGTAGCGGAGAGGAGGGCGACCTACGAGCAGTACTTC. It codes for CSARVAERRATYEQYF. J is TRBJ2-7 and V is TRBV20-1, with D possibly TRBD2 on 6 matching bases. V shed 1 base and J shed 2 bases, with 18 bases lying between them. This CDR3 contains 16 residues. In germline, CDR1 is DFQATT, CDR2 SNEGSKA (reference sequence).

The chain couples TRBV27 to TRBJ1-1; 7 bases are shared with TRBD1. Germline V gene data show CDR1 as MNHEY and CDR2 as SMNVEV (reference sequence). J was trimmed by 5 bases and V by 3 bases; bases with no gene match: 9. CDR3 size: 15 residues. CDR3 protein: CASSLVRGEGTEAFF. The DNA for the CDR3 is TGTGCCAGCAGTTTGGTCAGGGGGGAGGGGACTGAAGCTTTCTTT.

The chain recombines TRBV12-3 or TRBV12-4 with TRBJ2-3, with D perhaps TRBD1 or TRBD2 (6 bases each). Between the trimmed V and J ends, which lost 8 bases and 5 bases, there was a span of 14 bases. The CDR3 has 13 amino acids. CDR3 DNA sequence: TGTGCCAGCTGGGGGGCGCGGGGAGATACGCAGTATTTT. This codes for CASWGARGDTQYF.

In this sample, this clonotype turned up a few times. CDR3 DNA: TGTGCCACAGCAGCACGGACTAGGAATCAGCCCCAGCATTTT. Translated: CATAARTRNQPQHF. V gene TRBV2 combines with J gene TRBJ1-5; D is unclear. V was trimmed by 10 bases and J by 4 bases, leaving 17 bases between them. Germline V lookup: CDR1 SNHLY, CDR2 FYNNEI. This CDR3 is 14 amino acids long.

CDR3 bases: TGTGCCAGCAGAAGGGGACAGGGAGCTAAAATAGACTCTGGGGCCAACGTCCTGACTTTC. This sequence encodes CASRRGQGAKIDSGANVLTF. The rearrangement joins TRBV12-3 or TRBV12-4 to TRBJ2-6; 9 nucleotides align to TRBD1. Trimming took 6 bases from V and 0 from J; bases not matched to a gene: 15. The CDR3 loop spans 20 amino acids.

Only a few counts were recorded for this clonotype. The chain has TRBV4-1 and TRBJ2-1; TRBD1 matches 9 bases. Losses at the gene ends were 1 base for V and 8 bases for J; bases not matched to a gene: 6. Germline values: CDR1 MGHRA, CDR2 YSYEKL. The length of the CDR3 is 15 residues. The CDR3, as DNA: TGCGCCAGCAGCCAAGGACAGGGGACAGGGTATGAGCAGTTCTTC. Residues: CASSQGQGTGYEQFF.